This TCR beta chain was found in a study of T-cell reconstitution after alpha-beta-depleted transplantation in children. Study results and caveats: A year had passed since transplant, and T-cell counts and diversity by then came mostly from newly produced T cells.

Trimming at V came to 1 base and at J to 3 bases, leaving 15 bases not matched to a gene. Germline V gene sequence: CDR1 MDHEN, CDR2 SYDVKM. This CDR3 is 18 amino acids long. Worth noting for this clonotype: The antigen is not known.

Construction of the TCRbeta library involved unique molecular identifiers. TCRdb itself ran the PCR reads through MiXCR, one entry per CDR3 protein. Of almost 250,000 distinct CDR3 sequences listed, 25% are singletons. Sequenced material: PBMCs, taken before TCRalphabeta/CD19-depleted stem cell transplant. The chain joins TRBV28 to TRBJ2-7, with 7 bases aligning to TRBD2. The source of this sequence is a girl aged 2 to 10 with Fanconi anemia, due to receive a stem cell transplant. This chain's CDR3 is CASSLFKDKSGDFYEQYF. In DNA, the CDR3 is TGTGCCAGCAGTTTATTTAAGGATAAGAGCGGGGATTTCTACGAGCAGTACTTC.